This passage covers 22 T cell receptor beta chains from one sample sequenced in a study of T cells in Graves' hyperthyroidism and ophthalmopathy. The investigators amplified TCR beta CDR3 regions from RNA transcripts. The HTBI primer set was used in a first-round RT-PCR of the TCR CDR3. TCRdb reprocessed the multiplex PCR reads with MiXCR, giving one entry per CDR3 protein. The sample carries about 270,000 distinct CDR3 sequences, about 20% recorded once. Input material: blood. The origin of the receptors is a man aged 25-45 years with Graves' ophthalmopathy.

This chain connects TRBV14 to TRBJ2-2; D is possibly TRBD1 (6 bases). This CDR3 has 17 residues. Germline V lookup: CDR1 SGHDN, CDR2 FVKESK. V dropped 2 bases and J dropped 2 bases, with 15 bases sitting between them. For the CDR3, the DNA is TGTGCCAGCAGCCAAAAGTCCTACAGGGCTAACACCGGGGAGCTGTTTTTT. It encodes CASSQKSYRANTGELFF.

The CDR3 DNA is TGTGCCACCAGTGATTCGACAGGGGTGACAGATACGCAGTATTTT. As protein: CATSDSTGVTDTQYF. This chain uses TRBV24-1 with TRBJ2-3, with 8 bases matching TRBD1. Germline trimming cut 2 bases from V and 3 bases from J; bases unmatched to any gene: 3. The CDR3 runs to 15 residues. The germline CDR1 and CDR2 sequences are KGHDR and SFDVKD.

This clonotype was counted only a few times. The chain is built from TRBV19 and TRBJ2-5, with 8 bases aligning to TRBD2. Germline V gene lookup returns CDR1 LNHDA and CDR2 SQIVND (reference sequence). The trim removed 6 bases at V and 5 bases at J, leaving 8 bases unmatched. The CDR3 covers 14 residues. DNA for the CDR3: TGTGCCAGTAGCCGTGCGGGGGGATCGGAGACCCAGTACTTC. Residues: CASSRAGGSETQYF.

The table lists this clonotype with many counts. The chain couples TRBV28 to TRBJ2-5; TRBD2 agrees at 9 bases. Germline CDR1 reads MDHEN; CDR2 reads SYDVKM. The junction had 8 bases not matched to a gene; V was cut back by 4 bases and J by 5 bases. CDR3 length equals 15 residues. The CDR3 DNA reads TGTGCCAGCAGTTCCCCTAGAAGCGGGGGGGAGACCCAGTACTTC. The encoded protein is CASSSPRSGGETQYF.

This clonotype was detected many times. The rearrangement joins TRBV20-1 to TRBJ2-3; 7 positions match TRBD2. Losses at the gene ends were 2 bases for V and 3 bases for J; bases not matched to a gene: 8. Per the germline V gene, CDR1 is DFQATT and CDR2 is SNEGSKA (reference sequence). CDR3 size: 15 residues. CDR3: CSARSLAGETDTQYF. The CDR3 nucleotides read TGCAGTGCTAGATCTTTGGCGGGGGAAACAGATACGCAGTATTTT.

This clonotype was seen ten or more times. The chain joins TRBV7-3 to TRBJ2-3; tentatively, D is TRBD2 (6 bases). The V end lost 2 bases, the J end lost 6 bases, and 18 bases lay between the germline ends. Germline V lookup: CDR1 SGHTA, CDR2 FQGTGA. The CDR3 totals 16 residues. CDR3 in amino acids: CASSLVNRGRIDTQYF. The DNA for the CDR3 is TGTGCCAGCAGCTTAGTAAACCGGGGGAGGATCGATACGCAGTATTTT.

The chain uses TRBV6-6 and TRBJ1-2, with unresolved D. This CDR3 is 13 amino acids long. From germline, CDR1 is MNHNY and CDR2 SVGAGI (reference sequence). Trimming took off 0 bases at V and 4 bases at J, with 6 bases between the two ends. Here the CDR3 DNA reads TGTGCCAGCAGTTACTCGGCAGCCTATGGCTACACCTTC. Translating it yields CASSYSAAYGYTF.

This clonotype was seen many times. This chain joins TRBV7-6 and TRBJ2-1; D is uncertain. CDR3 length: 13 residues. CDR1 is SGHVS, CDR2 FNYEAQ, per germline. The germline V and J ends were trimmed by 5 bases and 4 bases, with 9 bases remaining between them. CDR3 residues: CASSTSPYNEQFF. CDR3 DNA: TGTGCCAGCAGCACCTCCCCTTACAATGAGCAGTTCTTC.

This clonotype was counted many times. This chain joins TRBV11-3 and TRBJ1-4; the D gene is possibly TRBD1 (5 bases). The CDR3 is 14 amino acids. The germline V and J ends were trimmed by 3 bases and 6 bases, with 11 bases remaining between them. Germline-derived CDR1 and CDR2 are SGHNT and YENEEA. CDR3 sequence: CASSLGGTHEKLFF. Written as DNA, the CDR3 is TGTGCCAGCAGCTTGGGAGGGACCCATGAAAAACTGTTTTTT.

V and J are TRBV27 and TRBJ1-2; D may be TRBD1 (6 bases). The V and J ends lost 7 bases and 7 bases respectively, with 22 bases between them. The germline gives CDR1 MNHEY, CDR2 SMNVEV (reference sequence). This CDR3 has 15 residues. The CDR3 sequence is CASTLTFRGPGGYTF. The CDR3, as DNA: TGTGCCAGCACTCTAACATTTCGGGGGCCTGGTGGCTACACCTTC.

The chain employs TRBV12-3 or TRBV12-4 and TRBJ2-7; 9 bases agree with TRBD1. The CDR3 has 15 amino acids. V was pared by 6 bases and J by 0 bases, with 6 bases of the junction left unmatched. The CDR3 DNA reads as TGTGCCAGCAGCCCGGACAGGGGAGGCTCCTACGAGCAGTACTTC. Translating it yields CASSPDRGGSYEQYF.

The chain has TRBV4-2 and TRBJ2-7; D is possibly TRBD1 (6 bases). V gave up 0 bases and J gave up 4 bases, with 10 bases separating them. Germline values: CDR1 LGHNA, CDR2 YNFKEQ. The CDR3 runs to 14 residues. CDR3 coding DNA: TGTGCCAGCAGCCAAGAACAGGGATGGTACGAGCAGTACTTC. It translates to CASSQEQGWYEQYF.

V usage is TRBV19 and J usage is TRBJ1-3; TRBD1 agrees at 7 bases. V was pared by 6 bases and J by 3 bases, with 8 bases of the junction left unmatched. The germline V gene encodes CDR1 LNHDA and CDR2 SQIVND (reference sequence). The CDR3 consists of 15 residues. CDR3: CASSRQGGRGNTIYF. The CDR3, as DNA: TGTGCCAGTAGCCGACAGGGTGGTCGTGGAAACACCATATATTTT.

V usage is TRBV5-1 and J usage is TRBJ2-5; TRBD1 agrees at 7 bases. In germline, CDR1 is SGHRS, CDR2 YFSETQ. V lost 4 bases to trimming and J lost 2 bases; unmatched junction nucleotides: 5. The CDR3 extends over 14 amino acids. This CDR3 is CASSLGQQQETQYF. CDR3 in DNA: TGCGCCAGCAGCCTGGGACAGCAACAAGAGACCCAGTACTTC.

The V call is TRBV12-3 or TRBV12-4, the J call TRBJ1-3, with D unclear. The CDR3 is 16 residues long. Between the trimmed V and J ends, which lost 6 bases and 0 bases, there was a span of 15 bases. In DNA, the CDR3 is TGTGCCAGCAGACCCGGGTCTTCCAACTCTGGAAACACCATATATTTT. This sequence encodes CASRPGSSNSGNTIYF.

This clonotype appeared many times. This rearrangement joins TRBV7-8 to TRBJ1-1, with D maybe TRBD1 (6 bases). The CDR3 contains 18 residues. V was clipped by 5 bases and J by 1 base, with 23 bases between them. Germline V gives CDR1 SGHVS, CDR2 FQNEAQ. CDR3 region: CASSPSRRGPGANTEAFF. For the CDR3, the DNA is TGTGCCAGCAGCCCATCGAGACGGGGCCCAGGGGCGAACACTGAAGCTTTCTTT. Full variable domain (rest looked up from reference TRBV7-8 and TRBJ1-1): GAGVSQSPRYKVAKRGQDVALRCDPISGHVSLFWYQQALGQGPEFLTYFQNEAQLDKSGLPSDRFFAERPEGSVSTLKIQRTQQEDSAVYLCASSPSRRGPGANTEAFFGQGTRLTVV.

This clonotype has just a few counts. The V and J genes are TRBV28 and TRBJ2-6, with D possibly matching TRBD1 (6 bases). Germline values: CDR1 MDHEN, CDR2 SYDVKM. The V end lost 8 bases, the J end lost 0 bases, and 17 bases lay between the germline ends. This CDR3 region has 17 residues. Here the CDR3 reads CASRIRTARSGANVLTF. The CDR3 DNA reads TGTGCCAGCCGAATTAGGACAGCCCGCTCTGGGGCCAACGTCCTGACTTTC.

This clonotype showed up many times. The CDR3 region has the DNA TGTGCCAGCAGGAGGAGCGGGGTGAACACCGGGGAGCTGTTTTTT. Encoded protein: CASRRSGVNTGELFF. The chain has TRBV2 and TRBJ2-2; 7 bases are a match to TRBD2. Germline CDR1 and CDR2: SNHLY and FYNNEI. The CDR3 spans 15 residues. Trimming cost V 6 bases and J 1 base; bases outside gene matches: 5.

This clonotype came up a few times. The chain employs TRBV2 and TRBJ1-2, with D perhaps matching TRBD1 (5 bases). The germline gives CDR1 SNHLY, CDR2 FYNNEI. The CDR3 totals 13 residues. The ends were cut back, 2 bases at V and 4 bases at J, with 8 bases in the middle. CDR3 sequence: CASSESRAYGYTF. The CDR3 DNA follows: TGTGCCAGCAGTGAAAGCAGGGCCTATGGCTACACCTTC.

At least ten counts were recorded for this clonotype. DNA for the CDR3: TGCAGTGCTAGTGAAACGGGACTAGCGGGATTCGAGCAGTACTTC. Translated: CSASETGLAGFEQYF. The gene calls are TRBV20-1 and TRBJ2-7, with 13 bases identical to TRBD2. The CDR3 loop spans 15 amino acids. Germline V lookup: CDR1 DFQATT, CDR2 SNEGSKA (reference sequence). V gave up 3 bases and J gave up 6 bases; unmatched junction bases: 8.

V and J are TRBV4-1 and TRBJ2-1; 10 positions agree with TRBD2. CDR1 is MGHRA, CDR2 YSYEKL, per germline. Losses at the gene ends were 0 bases for V and 4 bases for J; bases not matched to a gene: 3. CDR3 length equals 16 residues. CDR3 protein: CASSQEPSGSYNEQFF. The CDR3 DNA reads as TGCGCCAGCAGCCAAGAACCTAGCGGGAGTTACAATGAGCAGTTCTTC.

This clonotype was seen many times. V and J are TRBV27 and TRBJ1-1, with D possibly TRBD1 on 6 matching bases. The CDR3 contains 14 residues. The V and J ends lost 6 bases and 1 base respectively, with 12 bases between them. Germline CDR1 MNHEY, CDR2 SMNVEV (reference sequence). CDR3 in amino acids: CASSPRTANTEAFF. In DNA form, the CDR3 reads TGTGCCAGCAGCCCTCGGACAGCGAACACTGAAGCTTTCTTT.